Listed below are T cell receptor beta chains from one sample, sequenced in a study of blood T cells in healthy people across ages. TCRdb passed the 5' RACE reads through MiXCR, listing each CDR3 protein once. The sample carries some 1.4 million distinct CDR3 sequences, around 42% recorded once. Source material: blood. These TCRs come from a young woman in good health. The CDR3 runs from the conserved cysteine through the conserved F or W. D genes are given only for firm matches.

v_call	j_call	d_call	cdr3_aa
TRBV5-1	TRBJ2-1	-	CASSLEYGRDLDEQFF
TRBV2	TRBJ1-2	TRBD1	CASRGTGGGYGYTF
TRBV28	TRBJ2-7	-	CASIATATDYEQYF
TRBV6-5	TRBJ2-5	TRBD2	CASSYHPTSGSQETQYF
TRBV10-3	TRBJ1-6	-	CAISADSSNSPLHF
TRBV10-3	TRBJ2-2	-	CAIRGGTANTGELFF
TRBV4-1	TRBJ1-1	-	CASSQSLTGNTEAFF
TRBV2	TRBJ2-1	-	CASSGYAWSYNEQFF
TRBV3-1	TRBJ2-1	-	CASSLETGPYNEQFF
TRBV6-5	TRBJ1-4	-	CASSSLYKGAMDEKLFF
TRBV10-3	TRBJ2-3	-	CAIRPGMGTGTQYF
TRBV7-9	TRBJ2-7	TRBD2	CASSYQREGPYEQYF
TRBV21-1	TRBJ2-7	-	CASSKSAGACYEQYF
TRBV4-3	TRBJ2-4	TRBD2	CASSQFGGGRDHKNIQYF
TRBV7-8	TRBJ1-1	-	CASSLGPLGTDEAFF
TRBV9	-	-	CASSPHPYEGVYEQYF
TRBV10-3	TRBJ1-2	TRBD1	CAIRETGTGYTF
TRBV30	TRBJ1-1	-	CAWSIGPEAFF
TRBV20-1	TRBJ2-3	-	CSATRVARSSTDTQYF
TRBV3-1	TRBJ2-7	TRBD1	CASSAGQGVTAYEQYF
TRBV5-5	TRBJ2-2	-	CASSLGQTSTGELFF
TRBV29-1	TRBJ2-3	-	CSVSDGTDTQYF
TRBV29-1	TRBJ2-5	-	CSAGHSPETQYF
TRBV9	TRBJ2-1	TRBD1	CASSVVGQSTTEQFF
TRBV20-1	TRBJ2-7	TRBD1	CSVLDRVSSYEQYF
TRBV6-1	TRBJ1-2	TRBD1	CASGNILRGQGSTYGYTF
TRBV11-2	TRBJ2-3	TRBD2	CASSFGLAGGLDTQYF
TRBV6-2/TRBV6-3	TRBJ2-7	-	CASSRGMRDLYEQYF
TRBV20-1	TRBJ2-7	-	CSARDIQGGAYEQYF
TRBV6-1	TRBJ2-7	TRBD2	CASSEGGTSVYEQYF
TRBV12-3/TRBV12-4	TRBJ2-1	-	CASRPPGQYNEQFF
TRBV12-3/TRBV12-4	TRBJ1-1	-	CASSLVVMVQMNTEAFF
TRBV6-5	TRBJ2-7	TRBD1	CASSYNDRAYEQYF
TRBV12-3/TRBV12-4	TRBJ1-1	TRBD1	CASSRGQHEAFF
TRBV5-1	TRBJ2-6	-	CASSPSGTPTSGANVLTF
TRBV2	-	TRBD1	CASKQGTGEQYF
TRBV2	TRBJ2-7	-	CASSRGRSGSSYEQYF
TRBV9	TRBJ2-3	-	CASSVAPGRGDTQYF
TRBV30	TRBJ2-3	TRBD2	CAWRLAGASSRADTQYF
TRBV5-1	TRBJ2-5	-	CASSLNPEFQETQYF
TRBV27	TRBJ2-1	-	CASSFRESNEQFF
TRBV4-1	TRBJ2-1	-	CASSQDPELYNEQFF
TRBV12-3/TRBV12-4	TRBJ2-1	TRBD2	CASSLEFFGGSGNEQFF
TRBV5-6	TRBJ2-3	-	CASSYPGGADTQYF
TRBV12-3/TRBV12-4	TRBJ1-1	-	CASSFRSLVAAFF
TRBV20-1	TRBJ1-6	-	CSARGSSGNSPLHF
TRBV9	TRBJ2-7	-	CASSPNRVSSEQYF
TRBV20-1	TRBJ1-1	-	CSARPPGVNTEAFF
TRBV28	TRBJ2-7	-	CASSSSSDEQYF
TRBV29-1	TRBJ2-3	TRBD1	CSGGTGVTDTQYF
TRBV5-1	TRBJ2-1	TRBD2	CASSWATSGRVSGEQFF
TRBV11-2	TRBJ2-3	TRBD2	CASSLGTSVSTDTQYF
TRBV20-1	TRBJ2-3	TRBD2	CSARLAGGTKTDTQYF
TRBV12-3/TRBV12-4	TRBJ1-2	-	CASSSSVAGQTLYGYTF
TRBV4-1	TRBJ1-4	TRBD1	CASSQEQGQVWEKLFF
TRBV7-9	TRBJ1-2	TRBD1	CASSPGQGVPGYTF
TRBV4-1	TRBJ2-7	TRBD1	CASSQVLGTVYEQYF
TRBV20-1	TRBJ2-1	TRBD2	CSARDRLAGVPEQFF
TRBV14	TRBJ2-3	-	CASSQVTTSTDTQYF